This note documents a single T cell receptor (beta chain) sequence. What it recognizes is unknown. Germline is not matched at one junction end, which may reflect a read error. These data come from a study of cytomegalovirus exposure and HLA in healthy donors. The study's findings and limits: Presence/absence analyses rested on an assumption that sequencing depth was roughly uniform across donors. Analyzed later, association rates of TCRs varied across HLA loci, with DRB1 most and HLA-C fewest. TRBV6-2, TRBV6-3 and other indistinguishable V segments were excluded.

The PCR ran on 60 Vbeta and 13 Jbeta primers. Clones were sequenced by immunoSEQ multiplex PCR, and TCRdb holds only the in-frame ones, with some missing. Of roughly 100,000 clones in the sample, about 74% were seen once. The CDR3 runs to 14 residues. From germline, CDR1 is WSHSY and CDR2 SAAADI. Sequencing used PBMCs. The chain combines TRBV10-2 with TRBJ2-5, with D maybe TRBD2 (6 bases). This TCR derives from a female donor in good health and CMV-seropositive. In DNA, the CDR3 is TGCGCCAGCAGTCAGTCTAGCGATTTAGGGACCCAGTACTTC. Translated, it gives CASSQSSDLGTQYF.